The 25 T cell receptor beta chains listed next were all sequenced from one sample in a study of T-cell memory formation after mild COVID-19. TCRdb reprocessed the 5' RACE reads with MiXCR, giving one entry per CDR3 protein. The sample has roughly 130,000 distinct CDR3 sequences; roughly 15% are singletons. Sequencing was performed on PBMCs or a T cell subset sorted from them (not recorded which). These TCRs come from an adult woman who had mild COVID-19 (a few samples of this study predate the infection). Cell type and time point are not known.

This clonotype was counted only a few times. The rearrangement uses TRBV11-2 and TRBJ2-3, with D maybe TRBD1 (6 bases). This CDR3 is built from 15 residues. V was clipped by 3 bases and J by 2 bases, with 12 bases between them. From germline, CDR1 is SGHAT and CDR2 FQNNGV. CDR3 residues: CASSFRTASTDTQYF. The CDR3 DNA follows: TGTGCCAGCAGCTTTCGGACAGCATCCACAGATACGCAGTATTTT.

This clonotype was found a few times. The CDR3 region has the DNA TGCAGTGCTAGACTCCGGGCAGGGTCGGGCACTGAAGCTTTCTTT. Protein product: CSARLRAGSGTEAFF. The V gene is TRBV20-1, the J gene TRBJ1-1; tentative D call: TRBD1 (5 bases). The CDR3 is 15 amino acids. CDR1 and CDR2 (germline): DFQATT, SNEGSKA (reference sequence). Trimming pared 2 bases from V and 4 bases from J, leaving 17 bases between.

This clonotype has a handful of counts. The V and J genes are TRBV2 and TRBJ1-5, with no clear D. CDR1 and CDR2 from the germline V gene are SNHLY and FYNNEI. V lost 6 bases to trimming and J lost 5 bases, with 11 bases between them. This CDR3 has 13 residues. The CDR3 reads CASRWDRDQPQHF. CDR3 nucleotides: TGTGCCAGCAGGTGGGATAGGGATCAGCCCCAGCATTTT.

This chain links TRBV24-1 with TRBJ2-1; the match to TRBD1 covers 8 bases. The V segment lost 5 bases and the J segment 6 bases; nucleotides outside the gene matches: 2. This CDR3 comprises 13 residues. Germline V gene data show CDR1 as KGHDR and CDR2 as SFDVKD. The CDR3 sequence: CATSVGTGNEQFF. CDR3 DNA sequence: TGTGCCACCAGTGTGGGGACAGGCAATGAGCAGTTCTTC.

This clonotype was picked up a small number of times. As DNA, the CDR3 is TGTGCCAGCAGCCCCCCCAGACAGGGAGTCCCTCAGGATACGCAGTATTTT. This translates into CASSPPRQGVPQDTQYF. The chain uses TRBV7-9 and TRBJ2-3; 7 nucleotides match TRBD1. Germline V gene data show CDR1 as SEHNR and CDR2 as FQNEAQ (reference sequence). V dropped 5 bases and J dropped 6; count of bases not matched to a gene: 17. The CDR3 length is 17 residues.

The chain combines TRBV29-1 with TRBJ2-1, with a weak D call TRBD1 (6 bases). V was shortened by 6 bases and J by 2 bases, with 14 bases between the two germline ends. The CDR3 extends over 14 amino acids. CDR1 is SQVTM and CDR2 is ANQGSEA in the germline V gene. The CDR3 nucleotides are TGCAGCGTGGCCGGGACATCAGCCTACAATGAGCAGTTCTTC. As protein: CSVAGTSAYNEQFF.

This clonotype has more than one count but fewer than ten. This rearrangement joins TRBV13 to TRBJ2-1, with no clear D. CDR1 and CDR2 (germline): PRHDT, FYEKMQ (reference sequence). Trimming stripped 6 bases from V and 6 bases from J, with 18 bases between. The CDR3 contains 15 residues. CDR3 protein: CASSLYSLSSNEQFF. DNA for the CDR3: TGTGCCAGCAGTTTATACAGCCTTTCCAGCAATGAGCAGTTCTTC.

This clonotype turned up a few times. The V call is TRBV23-1, the J call TRBJ2-4; 10 nucleotides match TRBD1. TRBV23-1 is filed as an ORF, its function uncertain. With V trimmed by 4 bases and J by 9 bases, 9 bases remained unmatched. The CDR3 is made up of 15 amino acids. CDR3 DNA: TGCGCCAGCAGTCGAGGGGACAGGGGATGGAGCATTCAGTACTTC. Translated, it gives CASSRGDRGWSIQYF.

Note on this clonotype: A much larger clone is a single base away; this may be a read error. The genes are TRBV18 and TRBJ2-7, with TRBD1 matching 7 bases. The CDR3 runs to 16 residues. The germline V gene encodes CDR1 KGHSH and CDR2 LQKENI. Losses at the gene ends were 3 bases for V and 4 bases for J; bases not matched to a gene: 12. CDR3 DNA sequence: TGTGCCAGCTCACCCACGACAGGGATCCACTTTTACGAGCAGTACTTC. Amino acids: CASSPTTGIHFYEQYF. The full variable domain, with the rest looked up from reference TRBV18 and TRBJ2-7, is NAGVMQNPRHLVRRRGQEARLRCSPMKGHSHVYWYRQLPEEGLKFMVYLQKENIIDESGMPKERFSAEFPKEGPSILRIQQVVRGDSAAYFCASSPTTGIHFYEQYFGPGTRLTVT.

This clonotype was seen a handful of times. This sequence joins TRBV24-1 and TRBJ1-1; D might be TRBD1 (5 bases). The germline V gene encodes CDR1 KGHDR and CDR2 SFDVKD. The CDR3 is made up of 14 amino acids. The V gene lost 7 bases and the J gene lost 0 bases, with 11 bases spanning the gap. For the CDR3, the DNA is TGTGCCACCAGGATGGGAGGGGTGAACACTGAAGCTTTCTTT. It codes for CATRMGGVNTEAFF.

The table lists this clonotype with many counts. Here the CDR3 reads CSASALAGASIHEQYF. The CDR3 DNA is TGCAGTGCTAGCGCCCTAGCGGGAGCTTCAATCCACGAGCAGTACTTC. The chain couples TRBV20-1 to TRBJ2-7, with TRBD2 matching over 10 bases. This CDR3 has 16 amino acids. V gave up 3 bases and J gave up 5 bases; unmatched junction bases: 13. In germline, CDR1 is DFQATT, CDR2 SNEGSKA (reference sequence).

This clonotype was recorded a few times. The chain has TRBV5-1 and TRBJ2-7; TRBD2 aligns across 13 bases. Germline CDR1 is SGHRS and CDR2 is YFSETQ. The length of the CDR3 is 16 residues. The V segment lost 4 bases and the J segment 5 bases; nucleotides outside the gene matches: 9. In DNA form, the CDR3 reads TGCGCCAGCAGCGGCACTACTAGCGGGAGGGCCGACGAGCAGTACTTC. It encodes CASSGTTSGRADEQYF.

The chain uses TRBV5-1 and TRBJ2-2; 9 nucleotides line up with TRBD1. The V gene's germline CDR1 is SGHRS and CDR2 YFSETQ. This CDR3 contains 16 residues. V lost 7 bases to trimming and J lost 4 bases; unmatched junction nucleotides: 11. The CDR3 spells CASHDPGQGSTGELFF. CDR3 sequence (DNA): TGCGCCAGCCATGACCCGGGACAGGGATCCACCGGGGAGCTGTTTTTT.

This clonotype was observed a few times. This chain connects TRBV19 to TRBJ2-3, with 9 bases that match TRBD2. The CDR3 is made up of 18 amino acids. The trim removed 7 bases at V and 5 bases at J, leaving 19 bases unmatched. Per the germline V gene, CDR1 is LNHDA and CDR2 is SQIVND (reference sequence). CDR3 sequence (DNA): TGTGCCAGTACCCCTAGCGGGGACCCGCAGCCAAGAGGAGATACGCAGTATTTT. Its translation is CASTPSGDPQPRGDTQYF.

The chain couples TRBV21-1 to TRBJ2-5; the table's D call, TRBD1, has no DNA check behind it. TRBV21-1 is described as a pseudogene. This CDR3 region has 14 residues. The CDR3 nucleotides are TGTGCCAGCAGCAAGTCGAGGGGGCAGGGGACCCAGTACTTC. It codes for CASSKSRGQGTQYF.

This clonotype was picked up a small number of times. This chain uses TRBV6-6 with TRBJ1-1; TRBD1 might be the D (5 bases). Per germline, CDR1 MNHNY and CDR2 SVGAGI (reference sequence). The length of the CDR3 is 14 residues. The V and J ends lost 5 bases and 1 base respectively, with 11 bases between them. The CDR3 nucleotides read TGTGCCAGCAGTACTGGGGGGTGGAACACTGAAGCTTTCTTT. It yields the protein CASSTGGWNTEAFF.

This clonotype has only a few counts. This rearrangement joins TRBV28 to TRBJ2-1; 8 bases match TRBD1. The V gene end was trimmed by 7 bases and the J gene end by 3 bases; junction bases not matched to a gene: 8. Per the germline V gene, CDR1 is MDHEN and CDR2 is SYDVKM. The CDR3 runs 15 residues. CDR3 in DNA: TGTGCCAGCACCACGGGACAGGATAACTACAATGAGCAGTTCTTC. Amino acid sequence: CASTTGQDNYNEQFF.

The J gene is TRBJ2-7, the V gene TRBV5-1, with D hard to call. The CDR3 has 14 amino acids. Germline V lookup: CDR1 SGHRS, CDR2 YFSETQ. The V gene lost 5 bases and the J gene lost 3 bases, with 15 bases spanning the gap. CDR3: CASRYQVLDYEQYF. In nucleotides, the CDR3 is TGCGCCAGCAGATACCAGGTACTTGACTACGAGCAGTACTTC.

This clonotype was observed a handful of times. This sequence joins TRBV11-3 and TRBJ2-1; 10 bases are shared with TRBD2. Germline values: CDR1 SGHNT, CDR2 YENEEA. J gave up 5 bases and V 3 bases, and 4 bases lay outside the gene matches. There are 15 residues in the CDR3. CDR3 sequence: CASSFSSGGNNEQFF. The CDR3 DNA follows: TGTGCCAGCAGCTTTAGTAGCGGGGGGAACAATGAGCAGTTCTTC.

In this sample, this clonotype turned up a few times. The chain joins TRBV18 to TRBJ2-3; D possibly corresponds to TRBD1 (6 bases). Germline values: CDR1 KGHSH, CDR2 LQKENI. V was shortened by 3 bases and J by 2 bases, with 12 bases between the two germline ends. The CDR3 runs to 15 residues. CDR3 region: CASSPRGGDTDTQYF. CDR3 bases: TGTGCCAGCTCACCCAGGGGCGGAGACACAGATACGCAGTATTTT.

The gene calls are TRBV23-1 and TRBJ2-5; TRBD2 matches at 8 bases. TRBV23-1 is given ORF status, its function remaining uncertain. The CDR3 extends over 16 amino acids. V gave up 0 bases and J gave up 5 bases; unmatched junction bases: 8. CDR3 residues: CASSQSGAGDDETQYF. DNA for the CDR3: TGCGCCAGCAGTCAATCAGGAGCGGGAGATGATGAGACCCAGTACTTC.

This chain links TRBV4-3 with TRBJ2-7, with 9 bases matching TRBD2. The germline V gene encodes CDR1 LGHNA and CDR2 YSLEER. Germline trimming cut 0 bases from V and 3 bases from J; bases unmatched to any gene: 9. The CDR3 totals 17 residues. The CDR3 DNA reads TGCGCCAGCAGCCAAGAAATTGTTGCGGGAGGGTACTACGAGCAGTACTTC. Its protein product is CASSQEIVAGGYYEQYF.

This chain connects TRBV5-1 to TRBJ2-2; 8 nucleotides match TRBD2. The germline gives CDR1 SGHRS, CDR2 YFSETQ. J was trimmed by 2 bases and V by 0 bases; bases with no gene match: 9. The CDR3 spans 18 residues. In DNA form, the CDR3 reads TGCGCCAGCAGCTTGGTGGCGGGGGGCCCCCCAAACACCGGGGAGCTGTTTTTT. As protein: CASSLVAGGPPNTGELFF.

There are many counts of this clonotype. This rearrangement joins TRBV12-3 or TRBV12-4 to TRBJ2-7; D may match TRBD1 or TRBD2 (5 bases each). This CDR3 is built from 14 residues. Trimming left V 8 bases short and J 0 bases short, with 14 bases between. CDR3 sequence: CASQRGLGSYEQYF. The DNA of the CDR3 is TGTGCCAGCCAGAGGGGCCTGGGCTCCTACGAGCAGTACTTC.

The gene calls are TRBV4-3 and TRBJ1-2; D possibly corresponds to TRBD1 (5 bases). Germline V lookup: CDR1 LGHNA, CDR2 YSLEER. The CDR3 has 14 amino acids. V lost 0 bases, J lost 4 bases, and 9 bases lay in between. The CDR3 region has the DNA TGCGCCAGCAGCCAAGACCGGGGCCCCTATGGCTACACCTTC. Translation: CASSQDRGPYGYTF.